The 5 T cell receptor beta chains below all came from one sample that was sequenced in a study of post-analysis software for immune sequencing data. Study-wide results and caveats: Patients showed TRBV5-6, TRBV5-1 and TRBV20-1 among five TRBV segments more frequent than in controls.

Antigen specificity for these receptors is unknown. Unique molecular identifiers were present in the TCR beta cDNA libraries. A single record per CDR3 protein comes from TCRdb applying MiXCR to the PCR reads. The sample contains roughly 800,000 distinct CDR3 sequences, less than 35% of which appear only once. Sequencing was performed on blood. The receptor source for this set is a girl between 5 and 17 years old with multiple sclerosis.

This clonotype was seen a single time. A much larger clone is a single base away; this may be a read error. The gene calls are TRBV6-2 or TRBV6-3 and TRBJ2-3, with D hard to call. CDR1 and CDR2 (germline): MNHEY, SVGEGT. Trimming removed 0 bases at V and 6 bases at J, with 4 bases between. The length of the CDR3 is 12 residues. The DNA for the CDR3 is TGTGCCAGCAGTTACTCGATGGATACGCAGTATTTT. Protein: CASSYSMDTQYF.

This clonotype was detected only a few times. This chain links TRBV6-5 with TRBJ1-2, with 8 bases aligning to TRBD1. V trimming: 6 bases; J trimming: 3 bases; junction bases outside the gene matches: 6. The CDR3 extends over 14 amino acids. Germline assignment: CDR1 MNHEY and CDR2 SVGAGI. DNA for the CDR3: TGTGCCAGCAGCTCACTGACAGGGGACTATGGCTACACCTTC. It translates to CASSSLTGDYGYTF.

Only a few counts were recorded for this clonotype. The V and J genes are TRBV6-6 and TRBJ1-2; TRBD1 matches at 9 bases. The germline gives CDR1 MNHNY, CDR2 SVGAGI (reference sequence). The CDR3 totals 15 residues. J was trimmed by 4 bases and V by 7 bases; bases with no gene match: 10. This CDR3 is CASTLGGTGPYGYTF. In DNA, the CDR3 is TGTGCCAGCACCTTGGGGGGGACAGGGCCCTATGGCTACACCTTC.

The rearrangement uses TRBV20-1 and TRBJ2-7; 8 positions agree with TRBD1. V was pared by 5 bases and J by 4 bases, with 16 bases of the junction left unmatched. This CDR3 has 16 residues. Germline CDR1 and CDR2: DFQATT and SNEGSKA (reference sequence). The CDR3 protein is CSASPPGRGRFYEQYF. The CDR3 DNA reads TGCAGTGCTTCACCCCCTGGCAGGGGGCGTTTTTACGAGCAGTACTTC.

This clonotype was seen many times. The gene calls are TRBV12-3 or TRBV12-4 and TRBJ1-2, with a possible D match to TRBD1 (5 bases). The V end lost 5 bases, the J end lost 8 bases, and 21 bases lay between the germline ends. This CDR3 is 15 amino acids long. CDR3 sequence (DNA): TGTGCCAGCAGTCCAGGCGCGTGGACGGGGCGAGGCTACACCTTC. Translated, it gives CASSPGAWTGRGYTF.